Included here is one TCR beta chain sequence, with context. This sample was taken from a study of T cell changes during pregnancy in multiple sclerosis. The method was immunoSEQ multiplex PCR; TCRdb's version includes in-frame clones alone and lacks a portion of them. The sample shows tens of thousands of clones, 90% to 95% of them seen only once. V shed 2 bases and J 6 bases; nucleotides not matched to a gene: 13. CDR3 length: 17 amino acids. Per germline, CDR1 MNHEY and CDR2 SMNVEV (reference sequence). This receptor was taken from a female donor with multiple sclerosis, enrolled in a pregnancy study. The chain uses TRBV27 and TRBJ2-1; 7 bases align to TRBD2. The starting material was CD8+ T cells from peripheral blood mononuclear cells, obtained before pregnancy. The CDR3 region has the DNA TGTGCCAGCAGTTTACGCCTTAGGGGCGGGAGCGCCAATGAGCAGTTCTTC. Translation: CASSLRLRGGSANEQFF.